These T cell receptor beta chains were read from a single sample in a study of T cell responses to AZD1222 COVID-19 vaccine. Some clones are missing from TCRdb's copy, which holds only in-frame ones; the method was immunoSEQ multiplex PCR. The table includes 95,000 to 150,000 clones, around 91% detected once. The material was peripheral blood, obtained on day 0 of AZD1222 vaccination. The receptors were sampled from an adult in good health. Both conserved end residues are part of each CDR3. A D gene is named only where the DNA matches it firmly. Size tells how often a clone was seen (once, few, many) or the class of an expanded clone, and some rows leave it out.

-,-,TRBJ2-5,TRBV4-1,CASSRFGPDFKYF,TGCGCCAGCAGCCGATTTGGCCCCGATTTCAAGTACTTC
TRBD1,-,TRBJ1-1,TRBV7-8,CASSLARQGRRNTEAFF,TGTGCCAGCAGCTTGGCGAGACAGGGTCGGAGAAACACTGAAGCTTTCTTT
TRBD1,-,TRBJ2-1,TRBV5-1,CASSKGQGTYNEQFF,TGCGCCAGCTCGAAGGGACAGGGCACCTACAATGAGCAGTTCTTC
-,-,TRBJ1-6,TRBV19,CASGTAYNSPLHF,TGTGCCAGTGGCACGGCCTATAATTCACCCCTCCACTTT
-,-,TRBJ1-2,TRBV6-5,CASSYSIGLPNYGYTF,TGTGCCAGCAGTTACTCGATCGGCCTCCCTAACTATGGCTACACCTTC
-,-,TRBJ2-3,TRBV7-8,CASSPTSNSDTQYF,TGTGCCAGCAGCCCAACTAGCAATTCGGATACGCAGTATTTT
TRBD2,-,TRBJ2-2,TRBV6-2/TRBV6-3,CASSRAGVVGELFF,TGTGCCAGCAGCCGGGCGGGAGTGGTCGGGGAGCTGTTTTTT
-,few,TRBJ2-3,TRBV7-9,CASRPTGYTDTQYF,TGTGCCAGCAGACCGACAGGTTACACAGATACGCAGTATTTT
-,-,TRBJ1-5,TRBV21-1,CASSKGRGSHQPQHF,TGTGCCAGCAGCAAAGGGAGGGGCTCGCATCAGCCCCAGCATTTT
-,-,TRBJ1-6,TRBV11-2,CASSLMTGTNSPLHF,TGTGCCAGCAGCCTTATGACAGGAACCAATTCACCCCTCCACTTT
-,-,TRBJ2-7,TRBV5-4,CASSLKGSEQYF,TGTGCCAGCAGCTTGAAGGGGAGCGAGCAGTACTTC
TRBD1,-,TRBJ1-5,TRBV7-8,CASSSRDRGSQPQHF,TGTGCCAGCAGCTCCCGGGACAGGGGGTCTCAGCCCCAGCATTTT
-,-,TRBJ1-5,TRBV6-5,CASSPGEGLYQPQHF,TGTGCCAGCAGTCCCGGGGAGGGGCTTTATCAGCCCCAGCATTTT
TRBD1,-,TRBJ1-6,TRBV5-1,CASSSGGQVNNSPLHF,TGCGCCAGCAGCTCCGGGGGACAGGTGAATAATTCACCCCTCCACTTT
-,-,TRBJ2-3,TRBV24-1,CATSDLGGMSDTQYF,TGTGCCACCAGTGATTTAGGGGGGATGTCAGATACGCAGTATTTT
-,once,TRBJ2-2,TRBV5-5,CASSSRVPPNTGELFF,TGTGCCAGCAGCTCCCGTGTTCCCCCGAACACCGGGGAGCTGTTTTTT
TRBD1,-,TRBJ2-5,TRBV19,CASSIDHRGPRETQYF,TGTGCCAGTAGTATAGATCACAGGGGGCCGAGGGAGACCCAGTACTTC